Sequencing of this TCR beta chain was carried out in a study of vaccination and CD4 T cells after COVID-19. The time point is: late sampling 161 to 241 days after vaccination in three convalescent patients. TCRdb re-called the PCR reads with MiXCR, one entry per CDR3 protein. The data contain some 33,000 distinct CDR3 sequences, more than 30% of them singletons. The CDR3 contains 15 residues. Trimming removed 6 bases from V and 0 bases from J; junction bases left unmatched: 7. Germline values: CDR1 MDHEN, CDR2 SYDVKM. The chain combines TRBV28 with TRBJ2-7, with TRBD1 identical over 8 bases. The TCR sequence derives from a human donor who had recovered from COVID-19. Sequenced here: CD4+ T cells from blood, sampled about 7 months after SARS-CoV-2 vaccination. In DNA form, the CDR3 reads TGTGCCAGCAGGACAGGGGCCCCACTCTCCTACGAGCAGTACTTC. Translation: CASRTGAPLSYEQYF.